This TCR beta chain was profiled in a study of TIL therapy for anti-PD-1-resistant metastatic lung cancer. The germline V gene encodes CDR1 SGHTA and CDR2 FQGNSA. This CDR3 is built from 16 residues. The V gene end was trimmed by 3 bases and the J gene end by 6 bases; junction bases not matched to a gene: 3. As for this clone: Its antigen is currently unknown.

Whole-study results and caveats: TIL cultures after expansion showed higher clonality and lower diversity than baseline tumor (median 6% vs 31%). The cohort had more treatment-naive, never-smoker and oncogene-addicted patients than typical.

The libraries were made with immunoSEQ v3. Each library reached about 2 million read pairs, or about 4.5-6.5 million at deep level. The repertoire was sequenced with immunoSEQ multiplex PCR; TCRdb's copy has only in-frame clones and lacks some. This table has tens of thousands of clones, approximately 70% appearing once. Time point denoted: pre-treatment sample, taken before nivolumab and TIL therapy. Most excised metastases sampled were pleural nodules or supraclavicular lymph nodes. Tumor harvest preceded PD-1/PD-L1 blockade, followed by nivolumab treatment. The receptor was isolated from a person between 25 and 80 years old with non-small cell lung cancer. V gene TRBV7-2 combines with J gene TRBJ2-2; 14 nucleotides match TRBD2. Source: tumor tissue, taken at baseline. CDR3 nucleotides: TGTGCCAGCAGCTTGGGACTAGCGGGAGTCTCCGGGGAGCTGTTTTTT. This translates into CASSLGLAGVSGELFF.